This T cell receptor (beta chain) was obtained from a study of PD-1 blockade in classical Hodgkin lymphoma. Study-wide findings and caveats: No one has yet defined what causes the repertoire differences, which may be disease activity or prior therapy. Complete responders showed a baseline diversity that resembled the diversity of newly diagnosed patients.

The CDR3 length is 14 residues. J was trimmed by 6 bases and V by 5 bases; bases with no gene match: 7. Germline V lookup: CDR1 SEHNR, CDR2 FQNEAQ (reference sequence). Turning to this clone: Its cognate antigen is unknown.

Time point given: cycle 4 day 1 (C4D1), after five to seven weeks of nivolumab. Exposure to brentuximab vedotin varied, and each patient had relapsed following autologous stem cell transplantation. Profiled with immunoSEQ multiplex PCR; TCRdb holds only in-frame clones, not every one. The data hold about 50,000 clones, with nearly 90% observed a single time. Sequences were derived from peripheral blood mononuclear cells (PBMCs), sampled before the fourth cycle of nivolumab. The V and J genes are TRBV7-9 and TRBJ2-1; 7 bases agree with TRBD1. The source of this sequence is a human donor with classical Hodgkin lymphoma. The CDR3 sequence: CASSVDRRGNEQFF. In DNA form, the CDR3 reads TGTGCCAGCAGCGTGGACAGGCGTGGCAATGAGCAGTTCTTC.